This T cell receptor (beta chain) was recovered during a study of CD8+ T cells in alopecia areata (dated 2018 in TCRdb). General notes on the study: The study used high-throughput TCRbeta sequencing to examine T cell clonal expansion in alopecia areata, in both the C3H/HeJ mouse model and human patients. In humans, TCRbeta sequencing was performed on scalp tissue and on sorted CD4+ and CD8+ peripheral blood T cells from healthy controls and from patients with patchy or totalis/universalis alopecia areata. Scalp clonality was compared across normal scalp (n=4), patchy alopecia areata scalp (n=8), and alopecia totalis/universalis scalp (n=8). RNA was obtained with the PAXgene miRNA kit for fixed scalp, the miRNeasy kit for PBMCs, and the RNeasy kit for mouse skin. Amplification of TCRbeta CDR3 regions was done by immunoSEQ multiplex PCR using 35 Vbeta forward primers and 13 Jbeta reverse primers. The investigation overall reported the following: TCR sequences shared between patients were less clear than in mice, possibly partly because of HLA diversity in the patient population. Unlike mouse skin, which is dominated by gammadelta T cells, normal human skin has resident alphabeta T cells that are also sequenced, and this complicates analysis of the scalp TCR repertoire. Higher clonality and more expanded CD8+ clones were observed in lesional scalp than in normal scalp, particularly in alopecia totalis/universalis, a finding suggestive of antigenic drive.

V is cut by 6 bases and J by 8 bases, and the space between the germline ends is 16 bases. Via the germline V gene, CDR1 is MDHEN and CDR2 SYDVKM. From cysteine to phenylalanine, the CDR3 is 13 amino acids long. The DNA shown is the 39-base CDR3, in frame from base 1. Lesional scalp punch biopsies and peripheral blood were obtained from alopecia areata patients. PBMCs were separated by density centrifugation and stained for CD3, CD4 and CD8, after which CD4+ and CD8+ T cells were sorted on a FACSAria. As part of a multicenter biomarker study, untreated alopecia areata patients were recruited. In 5 or 6 patients from the biomarker study, blood CD8+ T cells were sorted further into NKG2D-low and NKG2D-high fractions. As for this clone: Its antigen is not yet known. It has no much larger one-base neighbor in the sample; base qualities were not kept.

Libraries came from the immunoSEQ multiplex PCR assay. RNA was extracted from all samples and reverse transcribed into cDNA, which served as template for TCR sequencing. First-strand cDNA was synthesized using SuperScript III with a 2:1 mix of oligo-dT and random hexamers. Amplification bias was assessed with a synthetic immune receptor repertoire, and residual bias was removed computationally. As for how the authors treated the data: After raw reads were preprocessed to remove errors, the CDR3 was defined following IMGT conventions as running from the conserved cysteine to phenylalanine. Clonality was computed by normalizing Shannon entropy by log2 of the number of productive unique TCRs and subtracting the result from 1. Whether scalp clones were CD4 or CD8 was inferred by matching scalp TCRbeta sequences against CD4 and CD8 repertoires sorted from blood. Entries here come from immuneACCESS through TCRdb and include only in-frame sequences with V and J called. Some clones fail to appear in such tables; in the studies checked, an unresolved V gene covers under half of the shortfall, and the cause of the remainder is unknown. For V, J and clone size, that table is used; D and trimming come from the DNA. Present in this sample are 65,000 to 100,000 clones, roughly 50% of which were seen just once. Of the sample, approximately 5.3% falls within the top ten clones.

Sequencing used NKG2D-high CD8+ T cells sorted from blood. Sample cell subset or site, as interpreted from the label and publication: sorted CD8+ NKG2D-high blood T cells. The receptor was isolated from a human donor with alopecia areata. In this chain, TRBV28 is recombined with TRBJ1-2; the D segment could be TRBD1, given 6 matching bases. The nucleotide sequence is given as TGTGCCAGCAGCTCAAATAACAGGGAGGGCTACACCTTC. It translates as CASSSNNREGYTF.